The clone carrying this T cell receptor (beta chain) was observed a few times. The CDR3 is made up of 14 amino acids. Germline CDR1 reads SEHNR; CDR2 reads FQNEAQ (reference sequence). Trimming shortened V by 6 bases and J by 4 bases, and 15 bases separated the two germline ends. This record belongs to a study of blood T cell repertoires in COVID-19. Study in general: From the United States, Italy and Spain came samples of acute and convalescent COVID-19. The analysed material was cDNA or gDNA that came from T cells, B-cell-depleted T cells, or PBMCs.

As handled by the study authors: The assay estimated nucleated cells by amplifying reference gene primers. Sequenced by immunoSEQ multiplex PCR; TCRdb stores in-frame clones only, minus some. The D gene and trimming were derived from the DNA, and the V and J assignments and clone size from that table. The top ten hold roughly 5.8% of the sample, which has 250,000 to 300,000 clones, about 83% seen once. The origin of this receptor is a man older than 75 with acute or convalescent COVID-19. V and J are TRBV7-9 and TRBJ1-2; D may be TRBD1 (6 bases). The sequenced material came from peripheral blood. The CDR3 reads CASRPKQGSYGYTF. DNA of the CDR3: TGTGCCAGCAGACCTAAACAGGGCTCCTATGGCTACACCTTC.